The 23 T cell receptor beta chains presented below share a single source sample, sequenced in a study of human T cells and chemical hapten exposure. Time point denoted: pre-sensitization, week 0. Described treatment: therapeutic diphenylcyclopropenone sensitization with weekly scalp DPC. Each CDR3 protein gets one entry after TCRdb re-called the RACE reads with MiXCR. The data hold around 180,000 distinct CDR3 sequences, with just under 30% observed a single time. The sequencing here drew on whole blood, taken in connection with sensitization to the hapten diphenylcyclopropenone (DPC). The receptors here all came from a woman younger than 45 with alopecia areata. Some clones in this sample may be carry-over from other donors' samples.

The rearrangement uses TRBV28 and TRBJ1-5, with a possible D match to TRBD1 (6 bases). This CDR3 has 16 amino acids. The germline V gene encodes CDR1 MDHEN and CDR2 SYDVKM. V shed 5 bases and J shed 0 bases, with 14 bases lying between them. Here the CDR3 DNA reads TGTGCCAGCAGTCCAGGGGTACAGTTTAGCAATCAGCCCCAGCATTTT. It translates to CASSPGVQFSNQPQHF.

This rearrangement joins TRBV5-1 to TRBJ1-2; TRBD1 matches at 9 bases. V shed 2 bases, J shed 6 bases, and the junction held 8 bases outside the gene matches. The germline CDR1 and CDR2 sequences are SGHRS and YFSETQ. The CDR3 is 15 amino acids. This CDR3 is CASSFHRGRVDGYTF. The DNA of the CDR3 is TGCGCCAGCAGCTTTCACAGGGGGCGAGTTGATGGCTACACCTTC.

The chain carries TRBV29-1 and TRBJ2-5; a weak D match, TRBD2 (5 bases). The CDR3 loop spans 13 amino acids. Germline-derived CDR1 and CDR2 are SQVTM and ANQGSEA. Trimming shortened V by 4 bases and J by 4 bases, and 13 bases separated the two germline ends. The CDR3 bases are TGCAGCGTTGCATTCCAGGCGGGAGAGACCCAGTACTTC. Protein product: CSVAFQAGETQYF.

The V call is TRBV5-1, the J call TRBJ2-5, with D possibly matching TRBD1 (5 bases). The CDR3 is 14 amino acids. Per the germline V gene, CDR1 is SGHRS and CDR2 is YFSETQ. Trimming stripped 6 bases from V and 2 bases from J, with 14 bases between. The CDR3 sequence is CASNLGQGQETQYF. The DNA for the CDR3 is TGCGCCAGCAACCTAGGGCAGGGTCAAGAGACCCAGTACTTC.

This clonotype was picked up a small number of times. In nucleotides, the CDR3 is TGTGCCAGCAGCGGGGTGGGGGCGAGCTCCTACAATGAGCAGTTCTTC. It yields the protein CASSGVGASSYNEQFF. The chain recombines TRBV11-3 with TRBJ2-1; TRBD1 is a possible D gene (6 bases). With 5 bases removed from V and 0 bases from J, the gap between germline ends came to 14 bases. Germline V gene data show CDR1 as SGHNT and CDR2 as YENEEA. The CDR3 runs to 16 residues.

This clonotype was seen a handful of times. The rearrangement links TRBV20-1 to TRBJ2-1; 9 nucleotides match TRBD2. Germline CDR1 reads DFQATT; CDR2 reads SNEGSKA (reference sequence). The V and J ends lost 3 bases and 9 bases, in that order; junction bases with no gene match: 6. The CDR3 is 13 amino acids. In DNA form, the CDR3 reads TGCAGTGCTAGTCTTCTAGCGGGATTTGAGCAGTTCTTC. Its translation: CSASLLAGFEQFF.

The genes are TRBV12-3 or TRBV12-4 and TRBJ2-7; D gene ambiguous. This CDR3 contains 14 residues. V was clipped by 6 bases and J by 0 bases, with 12 bases between them. The CDR3 spells CASSLTLSSYEQYF. The CDR3 bases are TGTGCCAGCAGCCTCACCCTCAGCTCCTACGAGCAGTACTTC.

The V call is TRBV28, the J call TRBJ1-2, with 7 bases aligning to TRBD1. J was trimmed by 4 bases and V by 2 bases; bases with no gene match: 4. CDR1 is MDHEN, CDR2 SYDVKM, per germline. The CDR3 contains 14 residues. CDR3: CASSLRGRIYGYTF. Here the CDR3 DNA reads TGTGCCAGCAGTTTAAGGGGGCGGATCTATGGCTACACCTTC.

The chain combines TRBV10-3 with TRBJ2-7; D unclear. This CDR3 comprises 12 residues. Trimming took 10 bases from V and 2 from J, leaving 12 bases between them. Per germline, CDR1 ENHRY and CDR2 SYGVKD. Written as DNA, the CDR3 is TGTGCCAGCGCGCGAGGAACCTACGAGCAGTACTTC. Its protein product is CASARGTYEQYF.

The chain recombines TRBV28 with TRBJ2-2; 10 bases match TRBD2. This CDR3 contains 13 residues. After removal of 9 bases from V and 5 bases from J, the junction contained 3 bases not matched to a gene. Germline V gives CDR1 MDHEN, CDR2 SYDVKM. The CDR3: CASTSGITGELFF. In DNA, the CDR3 is TGTGCCAGTACTAGCGGGATTACCGGGGAGCTGTTTTTT. Complete variable domain (other parts from reference TRBV28 and TRBJ2-2): DVKVTQSSRYLVKRTGEKVFLECVQDMDHENMFWYRQDPGLGLRLIYFSYDVKMKEKGDIPEGYSVSREKKERFSLILESASTNQTSMYLCASTSGITGELFFGEGSRLTVL.

In this sample, this clonotype turned up a few times. The chain has TRBV29-1 and TRBJ2-7, with 7 bases that match TRBD1. Germline CDR1 reads SQVTM; CDR2 reads ANQGSEA. This CDR3 is built from 12 residues. V trimming: 1 base; J trimming: 7 bases; junction bases outside the gene matches: 4. The CDR3 loop is CSVEGGGGEQYF. In nucleotides, the CDR3 is TGCAGCGTTGAAGGAGGGGGCGGAGAGCAGTACTTC.

The chain is built from TRBV24-1 and TRBJ1-2; TRBD1 might be the D (5 bases). The germline V and J ends were trimmed by 3 bases and 4 bases, with 14 bases remaining between them. The CDR3 extends over 15 amino acids. The germline gives CDR1 KGHDR, CDR2 SFDVKD. CDR3 sequence (DNA): TGTGCCACCAGTGATACGAGGGGCCGTAGCTATGGCTACACCTTC. This gives the protein CATSDTRGRSYGYTF.

The V and J genes are TRBV28 and TRBJ1-6; D may be TRBD1 (5 bases). Germline V gene lookup returns CDR1 MDHEN and CDR2 SYDVKM. Deletions cut 3 bases from V and 9 bases from J, with 18 bases between. This CDR3 comprises 16 residues. The CDR3 is CASSFPGLPPGSPLHF. DNA of the CDR3: TGTGCCAGCAGTTTCCCGGGGCTCCCGCCTGGTTCACCCCTCCACTTT.

This rearrangement joins TRBV14 to TRBJ1-3; D remains ambiguous. V was clipped by 3 bases and J by 3 bases, with 3 bases between them. Germline V gene sequence: CDR1 SGHDN, CDR2 FVKESK. This CDR3 has 12 residues. CDR3 nucleotides: TGTGCCAGCAGCCAGCATGGAAACACCATATATTTT. Its translation: CASSQHGNTIYF.

The chain employs TRBV10-3 and TRBJ2-1; 8 bases map to TRBD1. The V segment lost 3 bases and the J segment 6 bases; nucleotides outside the gene matches: 4. This CDR3 comprises 14 residues. The V gene's germline CDR1 is ENHRY and CDR2 SYGVKD. CDR3 in DNA: TGTGCCATCAGTGACTCGACAGGGGTCAATGAGCAGTTCTTC. It encodes CAISDSTGVNEQFF.

This clonotype was observed a few times. This chain joins TRBV6-6 and TRBJ2-2, with a tentative D call TRBD1 (6 bases). The CDR3 totals 13 residues. The germline V gene has CDR1 MNHNY and CDR2 SVGAGI (reference sequence). V shed 6 bases and J shed 6 bases, with 11 bases lying between them. The CDR3 spells CASSHQGPGELFF. The CDR3 DNA sequence: TGTGCCAGCAGCCACCAGGGGCCCGGGGAGCTGTTTTTT.

The rearrangement links TRBV7-2 to TRBJ2-1; 8 nucleotides align to TRBD1. Germline assignment: CDR1 SGHTA and CDR2 FQGNSA. This CDR3 has 15 amino acids. Germline trimming cut 5 bases from V and 9 bases from J; bases unmatched to any gene: 12. As DNA, the CDR3 is TGTGCCAGCAGCGATCGAAGACAGGGGTACGGTGAGCAGTTCTTC. This gives the protein CASSDRRQGYGEQFF.

This clonotype was observed a handful of times. The rearrangement links TRBV5-1 to TRBJ2-7; D not certain. The CDR3 consists of 12 residues. Per germline, CDR1 SGHRS and CDR2 YFSETQ. V was clipped by 1 base and J by 4 bases, with 6 bases between them. CDR3 sequence (DNA): TGCGCCAGCAGCTTGATCGAGTACGAGCAGTACTTC. It yields the protein CASSLIEYEQYF.

This clonotype occurred a few times. The rearrangement links TRBV5-6 to TRBJ1-4; 9 bases fit TRBD1. The V and J ends lost 4 bases and 8 bases, in that order; junction bases with no gene match: 6. This CDR3 has 14 amino acids. Germline CDR1 reads SGHDT; CDR2 reads YYEEEE. CDR3 nucleotide sequence: TGTGCCAGCAGCCGGACAGGGGTTGACGAAAAACTGTTTTTT. This encodes CASSRTGVDEKLFF.

The chain employs TRBV27 and TRBJ2-1; 12 nucleotides agree with TRBD2. J gave up 9 bases and V 5 bases, and 8 bases lay outside the gene matches. This CDR3 is 15 amino acids long. Germline CDR1 and CDR2: MNHEY and SMNVEV (reference sequence). The CDR3 region has the DNA TGTGCCAGCAGTCTACTAGCGGGAGGCGGAGGTGAGCAGTTCTTC. Translating it yields CASSLLAGGGGEQFF.

This sequence joins TRBV7-2 and TRBJ2-1; 11 bases are shared with TRBD2. This CDR3 has 14 amino acids. V lost 3 bases to trimming and J lost 12 bases; unmatched junction nucleotides: 7. The germline gives CDR1 SGHTA, CDR2 FQGNSA. CDR3 sequence reads: CASSFGSGRAGQFF. CDR3 coding DNA: TGTGCCAGCAGCTTCGGTAGCGGGAGGGCCGGGCAGTTCTTC.

J is TRBJ1-2 and V is TRBV10-3; no reliable D call. There are 12 residues in the CDR3. Trimming left V 6 bases short and J 3 bases short, with 8 bases between. Germline-derived CDR1 and CDR2 are ENHRY and SYGVKD. The chain's CDR3 is CAIRGQDYGYTF. CDR3 coding DNA: TGTGCCATCAGAGGGCAGGACTATGGCTACACCTTC.

This rearrangement joins TRBV7-2 to TRBJ2-3; maybe TRBD2 (5 bases). V lost 0 bases and J 6 bases, leaving 10 bases between the germline ends. Germline assignment: CDR1 SGHTA and CDR2 FQGNSA. The CDR3 is made up of 14 amino acids. The CDR3 loop reads CASSLARARDTQYF. The CDR3 DNA follows: TGTGCCAGCAGCTTAGCGAGGGCCCGGGATACGCAGTATTTT.